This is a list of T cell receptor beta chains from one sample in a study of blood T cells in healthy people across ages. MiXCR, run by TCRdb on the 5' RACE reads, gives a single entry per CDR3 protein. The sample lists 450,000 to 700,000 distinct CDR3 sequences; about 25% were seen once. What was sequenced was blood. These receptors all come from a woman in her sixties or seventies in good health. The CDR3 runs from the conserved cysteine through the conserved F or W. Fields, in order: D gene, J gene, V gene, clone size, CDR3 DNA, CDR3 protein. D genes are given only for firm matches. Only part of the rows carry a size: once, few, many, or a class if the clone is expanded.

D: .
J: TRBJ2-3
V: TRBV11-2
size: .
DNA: TGTGCCAGCAGCTTGGTAGGGGGGGCCGCAGATACGCAGTATTTT
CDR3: CASSLVGGAADTQYF

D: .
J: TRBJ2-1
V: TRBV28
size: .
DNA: TGTGCCAGCAGAGGAGGAGGGGGCAGTTCCTACAATGAGCAGTTCTTC
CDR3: CASRGGGGSSYNEQFF

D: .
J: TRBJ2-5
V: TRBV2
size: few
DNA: TGTGCCAGCAGTGAAGAAGGGTACGGGGCCCAGTACTTC
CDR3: CASSEEGYGAQYF

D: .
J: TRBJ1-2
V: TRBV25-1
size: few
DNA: TGTGCCAGCAGTGGACAGGCCCCCCTCTATGGCTACACCTTC
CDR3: CASSGQAPLYGYTF

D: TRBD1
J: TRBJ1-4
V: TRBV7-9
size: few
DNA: TGTGCCAGCAGCTTACCCCGGACAGGGGGCAATGAAAAACTGTTTTTT
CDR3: CASSLPRTGGNEKLFF

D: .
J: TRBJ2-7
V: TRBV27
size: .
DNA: TGTGCCAGCCGAGAATTCGGGGGCCTAAGCTCCTACGAGCAGTACTTC
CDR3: CASREFGGLSSYEQYF

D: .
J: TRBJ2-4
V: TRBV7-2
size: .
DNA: TGTGCCAGCAGTCGAGGGGGAGACATTCAGTACTTC
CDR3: CASSRGGDIQYF

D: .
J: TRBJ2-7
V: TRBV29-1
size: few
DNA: TGCAGCGTTGAAGCGGGCGGGGCGGCCTACGAGCAGTACTTC
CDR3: CSVEAGGAAYEQYF

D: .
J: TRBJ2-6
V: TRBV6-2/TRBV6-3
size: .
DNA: TGTGCCAGCAGGGTTTATTCTGGGGCCAACGTCCTGACTTTC
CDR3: CASRVYSGANVLTF

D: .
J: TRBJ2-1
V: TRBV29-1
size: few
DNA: TGCAGCGTCCCACACCCCACAGATCCCTCCTACAATGAGCAGTTCTTC
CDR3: CSVPHPTDPSYNEQFF

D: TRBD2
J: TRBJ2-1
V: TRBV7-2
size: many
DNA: TGCGCCAGCAGCCTGCTAGCGGGTGGGTACAATGAGCAGTTCTTC
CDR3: CASSLLAGGYNEQFF

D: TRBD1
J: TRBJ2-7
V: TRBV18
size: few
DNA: TGTGCCAGCTCACCCGGGACAGGGGTAGTCGACGAGCAGTACTTC
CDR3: CASSPGTGVVDEQYF

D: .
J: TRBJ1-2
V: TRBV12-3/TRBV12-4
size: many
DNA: TGTGCCAGCAGTTTTGGCACCTCTAACTATGGCTACACCTTC
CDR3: CASSFGTSNYGYTF

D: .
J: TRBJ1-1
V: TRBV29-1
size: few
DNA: TGCAGCGTTGAAGGAGGGGGGGTGAACACTGAAGCTTTCTTT
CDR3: CSVEGGGVNTEAFF

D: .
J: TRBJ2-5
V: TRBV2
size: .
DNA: TGTGCCAGCAGTGAGGCCTCCGGGGGAAAAGAGACCCAGTACTTC
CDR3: CASSEASGGKETQYF

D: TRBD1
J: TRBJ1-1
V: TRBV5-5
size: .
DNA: TGTGCCAGCAGCTTGGGACGTATCCAGGGGGGCGCTTTCTTT
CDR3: CASSLGRIQGGAFF

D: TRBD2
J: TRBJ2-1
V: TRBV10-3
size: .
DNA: TGTGCCATCAGTCCCGGGACTAGTTCAAGCTCCTACAATGAGCAGTTCTTC
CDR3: CAISPGTSSSSYNEQFF

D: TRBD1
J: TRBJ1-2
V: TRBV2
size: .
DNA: TGTGCCAGCCGGGACAGGAGCAACTATGGCTACACCTTC
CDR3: CASRDRSNYGYTF

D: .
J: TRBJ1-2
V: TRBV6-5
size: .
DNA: TGTGCCAGCAGTTTCGGGACCTTTGAAGGCTATGGCTACACCTTC
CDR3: CASSFGTFEGYGYTF

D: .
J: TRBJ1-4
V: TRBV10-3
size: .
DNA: TGTGCCATCAGTGAGATGGTAGGGAATGAAAAACTGTTTTTT
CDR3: CAISEMVGNEKLFF

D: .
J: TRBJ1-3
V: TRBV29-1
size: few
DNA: TGCAGCGTTCTTCTCAGCAGCTCTGGAAACACCATATATTTT
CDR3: CSVLLSSSGNTIYF

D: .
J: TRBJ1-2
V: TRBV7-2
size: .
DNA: TGTGCCAGCAGCTTAGAGGCAGGGGACGTGCGGTACACCTTC
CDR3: CASSLEAGDVRYTF

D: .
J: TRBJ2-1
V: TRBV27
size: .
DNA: TGTGCCAGCGCAAGGGAAGGCTACAATGAGCAGTTCTTC
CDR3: CASAREGYNEQFF

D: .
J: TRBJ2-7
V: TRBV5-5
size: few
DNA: TGTGCCAGCAGCTCGAGCCAGGGCTACGAGCAGTACTTC
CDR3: CASSSSQGYEQYF

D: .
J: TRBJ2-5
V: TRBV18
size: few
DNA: TGTGCCAGCTCGTTACGGGATCAGACCCAGTACTTC
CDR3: CASSLRDQTQYF

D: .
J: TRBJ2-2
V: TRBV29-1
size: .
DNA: TGCAGCGTAGGACAGCTCGTACCCGGGGAGCTGTTTTTT
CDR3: CSVGQLVPGELFF

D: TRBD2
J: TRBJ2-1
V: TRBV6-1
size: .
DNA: TGTGCCAGCAGTGAAGCGCGGCGGGGGGCGTCAACTCTCTACAATGAGCAGTTCTTC
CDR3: CASSEARRGASTLYNEQFF

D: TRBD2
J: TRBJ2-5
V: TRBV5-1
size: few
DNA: TGCGCCAGCAGCATAACCGGGACTAGCGAAGAGACCCAGTACTTC
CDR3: CASSITGTSEETQYF

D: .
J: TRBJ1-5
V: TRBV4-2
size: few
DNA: TGTGCCAGCAGCCAAGAGACTCATCAGCCCCAGCATTTT
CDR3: CASSQETHQPQHF

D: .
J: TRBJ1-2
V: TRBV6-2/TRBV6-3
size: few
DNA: TGTGCCAGCACCCGACCGATCGGCGGGATAAACTATGGCTACACCTTC
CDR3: CASTRPIGGINYGYTF

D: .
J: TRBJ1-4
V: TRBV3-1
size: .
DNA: TGTGCCAGCAGCCAAGGAACAGGCGGATTGAAGGAGAAACTGTTTTTT
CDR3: CASSQGTGGLKEKLFF

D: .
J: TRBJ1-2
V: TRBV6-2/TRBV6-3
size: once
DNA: TGTGCCAGCAGTTACTCGAGGCGGGGCTACACCTTC
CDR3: CASSYSRRGYTF

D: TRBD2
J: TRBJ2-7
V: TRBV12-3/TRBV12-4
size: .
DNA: TGTGCCAGCAGTTTCTCGCGGGGGGGCTTAAGCTCCTACGAGCAGTACTTC
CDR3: CASSFSRGGLSSYEQYF

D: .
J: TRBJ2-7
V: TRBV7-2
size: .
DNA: TGTGCCAGCAGACCGGGACTCGGAGACGAGCAGTACTTC
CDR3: CASRPGLGDEQYF